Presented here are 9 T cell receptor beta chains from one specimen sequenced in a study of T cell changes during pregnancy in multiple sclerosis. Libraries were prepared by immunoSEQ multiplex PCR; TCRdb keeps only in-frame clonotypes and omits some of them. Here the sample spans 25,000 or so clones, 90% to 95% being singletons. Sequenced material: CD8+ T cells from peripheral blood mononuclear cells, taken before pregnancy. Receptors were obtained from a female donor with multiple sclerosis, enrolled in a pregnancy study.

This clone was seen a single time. The CDR3 nucleotides read TGCAGCGTTGATGTTAGCGGGGAAATTAGCACAGATACGCAGTATTTT. Amino acids: CSVDVSGEISTDTQYF. The chain has TRBV29-1 and TRBJ2-3; 8 bases are a match to TRBD2. The CDR3 sequence is 16 residues long. From germline, CDR1 is SQVTM and CDR2 ANQGSEA. Germline trimming cut 3 bases from V and 0 bases from J; bases unmatched to any gene: 8.

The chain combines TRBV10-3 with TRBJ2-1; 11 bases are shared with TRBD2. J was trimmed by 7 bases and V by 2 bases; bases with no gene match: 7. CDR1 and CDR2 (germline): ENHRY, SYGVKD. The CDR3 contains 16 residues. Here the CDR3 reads CAISEDNSGRANEQFF. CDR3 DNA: TGTGCCATCAGTGAGGACAATAGCGGGAGGGCTAATGAGCAGTTCTTC.

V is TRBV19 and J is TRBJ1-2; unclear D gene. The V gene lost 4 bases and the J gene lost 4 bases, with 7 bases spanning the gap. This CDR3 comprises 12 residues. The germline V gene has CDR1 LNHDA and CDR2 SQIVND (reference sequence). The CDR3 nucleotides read TGTGCCAGTAGTACTTACAGCTATGGCTACACCTTC. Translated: CASSTYSYGYTF.

CDR3 bases: TGTGCCAGCAGCCAACAGGGACAGTACAATGAGCAGTTCTTC. The encoded protein is CASSQQGQYNEQFF. The J gene is TRBJ2-1, the V gene TRBV14; the match to TRBD1 covers 7 bases. The CDR3 extends over 14 amino acids. V gave up 2 bases and J gave up 4 bases; unmatched junction bases: 2. Germline V gene data show CDR1 as SGHDN and CDR2 as FVKESK.

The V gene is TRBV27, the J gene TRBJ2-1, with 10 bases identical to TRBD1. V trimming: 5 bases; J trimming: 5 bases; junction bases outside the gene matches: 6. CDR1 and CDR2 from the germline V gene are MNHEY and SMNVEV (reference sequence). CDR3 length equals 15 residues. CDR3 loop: CASSVRDRGHNEQFF. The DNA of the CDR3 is TGTGCCAGCAGTGTCCGGGACAGGGGCCACAATGAGCAGTTCTTC.

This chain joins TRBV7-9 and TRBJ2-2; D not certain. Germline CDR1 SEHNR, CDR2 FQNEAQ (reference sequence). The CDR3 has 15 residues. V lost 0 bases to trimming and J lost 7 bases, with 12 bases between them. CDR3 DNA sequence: TGTGCCAGCAGCTTAGCTAGAAACCCGGGCGGGGAGCTGTTTTTT. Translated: CASSLARNPGGELFF.

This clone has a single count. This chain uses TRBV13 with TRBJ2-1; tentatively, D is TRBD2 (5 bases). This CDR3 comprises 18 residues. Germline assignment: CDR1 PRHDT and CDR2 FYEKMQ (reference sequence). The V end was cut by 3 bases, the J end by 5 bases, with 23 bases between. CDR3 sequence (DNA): TGTGCCAGCAGCTTGGCGGTTTCGGCGGGTCCCCCCGACAATGAGCAGTTCTTC. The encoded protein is CASSLAVSAGPPDNEQFF.

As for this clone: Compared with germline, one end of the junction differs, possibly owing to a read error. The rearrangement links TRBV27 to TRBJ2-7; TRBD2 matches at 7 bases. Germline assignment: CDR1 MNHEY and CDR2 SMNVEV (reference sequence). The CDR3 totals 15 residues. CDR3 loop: CASSVSLGGGPEQYF. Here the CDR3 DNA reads TGTGCCAGCAGTGTATCCCTTGGGGGAGGGCCCGAGCAGTACTTC.

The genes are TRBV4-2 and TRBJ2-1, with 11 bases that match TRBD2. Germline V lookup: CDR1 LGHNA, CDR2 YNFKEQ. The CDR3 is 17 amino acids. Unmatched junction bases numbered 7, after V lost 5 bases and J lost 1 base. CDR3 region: CASSAVAGGRSYNEQFF. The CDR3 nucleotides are TGTGCCAGCAGCGCGGTAGCGGGAGGGCGGTCCTACAATGAGCAGTTCTTC.